This TCR beta chain was observed in a study of OX40 agonist ivuxolimab in advanced cancers. V trimming: 1 base; J trimming: 5 bases; junction bases outside the gene matches: 5. The germline gives CDR1 SGHVS, CDR2 FNYEAQ. The CDR3 covers 14 residues. Only in-frame clones appear in the TCRdb table, and some are missing; sequencing was by immunoSEQ multiplex PCR. The profile shows about 19,000 clones, 79% of them singletons. The chain recombines TRBV7-6 with TRBJ2-7; 7 bases map to TRBD1. This specimen was CD4+ or CD8+ T cells sorted from blood, taken in a trial of the OX40 agonist ivuxolimab. The TCR comes from an adult with an advanced solid tumor such as melanoma, head and neck, liver or kidney cancer. Here the CDR3 DNA reads TGTGCCAGCAGCTTAGGACAGGGTGGTAACGAGCAGTACTTC. It codes for CASSLGQGGNEQYF.